This section outlines one TCR beta chain sequence together with its context. Its antigen remains unidentified. This record comes from a study of long-term antiretroviral therapy in people with HIV. Study conclusions and caveats: Relative to transplant donor controls, diversity remained lower despite increasing after ART.

The J segment lost 0 bases and the V segment lost 0 bases, leaving 6 bases of the junction unmatched. Germline CDR1 SGHDT, CDR2 YYEEEE. The CDR3 is 16 residues long. Run at survey level, the immunoSEQ assay was version v3.0. Clones were read by immunoSEQ multiplex PCR, and TCRdb kept only the in-frame ones, dropping some. The sample lists roughly 28,000 clones, roughly 80% occurring once. This clonotype was obtained from a man aged 35 to 55 with HIV. Sequenced material: unsorted PBMCs, taken 3 years after starting antiretroviral therapy. The chain is built from TRBV5-6 and TRBJ2-7; TRBD2 matches at 7 bases. The CDR3 DNA follows: TGTGCCAGCAGCTTGGGGGGACGGGGGGACTCCTACGAGCAGTACTTC. Translation: CASSLGGRGDSYEQYF.